This T cell receptor beta chain was captured in a study of blood T cell repertoires in COVID-19. Study details: Whether acute or convalescent, the COVID-19 samples came from the United States, Italy and Spain. The cDNA or gDNA used as material had been derived from T cells, B-cell-depleted T cells, or PBMCs.

Authors' analysis steps: The authors estimated nucleated cell counts from reference gene primer amplification. Data came from immunoSEQ multiplex PCR; TCRdb stores just in-frame clones and leaves some out. V and J calls and clone size are copied from that table; D and trimming were computed from the DNA. The data show about 210,000 clones, with roughly 88% seen just once and around 9.5% held by the top ten. V shed 0 bases and J shed 7 bases, with 18 bases lying between them. Germline V lookup: CDR1 MGHRA, CDR2 YSYEKL. This CDR3 spans 16 amino acids. The clonotype originates from a man aged 50 to 60 with active or convalescent COVID-19. This chain connects TRBV4-1 to TRBJ1-1, with a weak D call TRBD1 (5 bases). The sequencing input was peripheral blood. CDR3 amino acids: CASSQEALGGEVEAFF. DNA of the CDR3: TGCGCCAGCAGCCAAGAAGCCCTGGGGGGGGAGGTTGAAGCTTTCTTT.